These 19 T cell receptor beta chains were sequenced from one sample in a study of technical replicates of blood from four donors (TCRdb year 2017). Library construction relied on the immunoSEQ multiplex PCR assay. TCRdb holds this immuneACCESS table with in-frame rearrangements only. Some clones are missing; in checked studies, unresolved V genes explain under half, and the rest has no known cause. The sample includes fewer than 15,000 clones, with roughly 94% observed a single time. The ten largest account for approximately 7% of the sample. Sequencing was done on a sample of PBMCs. These receptors were taken from a human donor in good health.

V gene TRBV2 combines with J gene TRBJ2-1; D might be TRBD1 (6 bases). The germline V gene has CDR1 SNHLY and CDR2 FYNNEI. Trimming stripped 7 bases from V and 5 bases from J, with 15 bases between. This CDR3 has 14 residues. CDR3 in amino acids: CASITGPGDNEQFF. CDR3 nucleotides: TGTGCCAGCATCACAGGTCCAGGGGACAATGAGCAGTTCTTC.

This sequence joins TRBV5-6 and TRBJ2-5; D remains ambiguous. The V end lost 0 bases, the J end lost 4 bases, and 4 bases lay between the germline ends. The CDR3 is 12 amino acids. Germline CDR1 SGHDT, CDR2 YYEEEE. The DNA for the CDR3 is TGTGCCAGCAGCTTGGGCGTAGAGACCCAGTACTTC. Protein: CASSLGVETQYF.

The chain uses TRBV30 and TRBJ2-7; D is uncertain. The ends were cut back, 3 bases at V and 3 bases at J, with 12 bases in the middle. Germline assignment: CDR1 GTSNPN and CDR2 SVGIG (reference sequence). CDR3 length: 13 residues. The CDR3 loop is CAWRQSFRYEQYF. DNA of the CDR3: TGTGCCTGGAGACAGTCGTTCCGCTACGAGCAGTACTTC.

The chain joins TRBV7-9 to TRBJ2-2; TRBD2 aligns across 12 bases. The CDR3 consists of 16 residues. Germline trimming cut 5 bases from V and 4 bases from J; bases unmatched to any gene: 5. The V gene's germline CDR1 is SEHNR and CDR2 FQNEAQ (reference sequence). CDR3 residues: CASSLRLAGATGELFF. Written as DNA, the CDR3 is TGTGCCAGCAGCCTAAGACTAGCGGGGGCCACCGGGGAGCTGTTTTTT. Drawing the rest from reference TRBV7-9 and TRBJ2-2, the complete variable domain is DTGVSQNPRHKITKRGQNVTFRCDPISEHNRLYWYRQTLGQGPEFLTYFQNEAQLEKSRLLSDRFSAERPKGSFSTLEIQRTEQGDSAMYLCASSLRLAGATGELFFGEGSRLTVL.

The V and J genes are TRBV7-8 and TRBJ2-2, with 9 nucleotides matching TRBD2. CDR1 and CDR2 from the germline V gene are SGHVS and FQNEAQ. With V trimmed by 5 bases and J by 3 bases, 7 bases remained unmatched. The CDR3 has 16 residues. CDR3 region: CASSPRAGGDTGELFF. DNA for the CDR3: TGTGCCAGCAGCCCACGGGCGGGAGGGGACACCGGGGAGCTGTTTTTT.

This chain connects TRBV11-2 to TRBJ2-7; 12 bases are a match to TRBD1. This CDR3 spans 16 amino acids. CDR1 is SGHAT and CDR2 is FQNNGV in the germline V gene. The trim removed 0 bases at V and 7 bases at J, leaving 7 bases unmatched. The CDR3, as DNA: TGTGCCAGCAGCTTAGATCTTGGGACAGGGGGCGATGAGCAGTACTTC. Amino acid sequence: CASSLDLGTGGDEQYF.

V is TRBV6-1 and J is TRBJ2-1, with D unresolved. The CDR3 has 13 residues. Looked up from germline, CDR1 is MNHNS and CDR2 is SASEGT. Trimming removed 0 bases from V and 8 bases from J, with 8 bases in between. As DNA, the CDR3 is TGTGCCAGCAGTGAAGCGGTAAGCGATGAGCAGTTCTTC. Its protein product is CASSEAVSDEQFF.

The chain joins TRBV5-6 to TRBJ1-1, with a tentative D call TRBD1 (5 bases). Trimming took 0 bases from V and 4 from J, leaving 10 bases between them. Germline V gene sequence: CDR1 SGHDT, CDR2 YYEEEE. The CDR3 sequence is 14 residues long. CDR3 sequence: CASSLGLQGTEAFF. CDR3 bases: TGTGCCAGCAGCTTGGGACTCCAGGGCACTGAAGCTTTCTTT.

The chain has TRBV5-1 and TRBJ2-1, with 14 positions matching TRBD2. The V gene end was trimmed by 4 bases and the J gene end by 7 bases; junction bases not matched to a gene: 7. There are 16 residues in the CDR3. The germline CDR1 and CDR2 sequences are SGHRS and YFSETQ. The CDR3, as DNA: TGCGCCAGCAGCCCAGGGACTAGCGGGAGTGGAAATGAGCAGTTCTTC. This gives the protein CASSPGTSGSGNEQFF.

This chain links TRBV6-6 with TRBJ2-1; TRBD1 aligns across 7 bases. The CDR3 spans 14 residues. Germline V gene sequence: CDR1 MNHNY, CDR2 SVGAGI (reference sequence). J lost 6 bases, V lost 8 bases, and 10 bases had no gene match. The CDR3 loop reads CASGTVERFNEQFF. CDR3 nucleotides: TGTGCCAGCGGGACAGTCGAACGTTTCAATGAGCAGTTCTTC.

The chain links TRBV6-5 to TRBJ1-1; no definite D call. V lost 6 bases and J 0 bases, leaving 11 bases between the germline ends. Germline loops: CDR1 MNHEY, CDR2 SVGAGI. This CDR3 spans 14 amino acids. The CDR3 nucleotides are TGTGCCAGCAGGGGCCTCCGGATGAACACTGAAGCTTTCTTT. It specifies CASRGLRMNTEAFF.

This rearrangement joins TRBV27 to TRBJ2-7, with TRBD1 identical over 10 bases. The CDR3 is 14 amino acids. Trimming took 6 bases from V and 4 from J; bases not matched to a gene: 6. Germline CDR1 MNHEY, CDR2 SMNVEV (reference sequence). This chain's CDR3 is CASSLGQGQYEQYF. CDR3 nucleotide sequence: TGTGCCAGCAGCTTGGGACAGGGGCAGTACGAGCAGTACTTC.

The chain links TRBV7-6 to TRBJ2-1; the match to TRBD2 covers 11 bases. CDR1 is SGHVS and CDR2 is FNYEAQ in the germline V gene. This CDR3 has 15 residues. Trimming removed 5 bases from V and 3 bases from J; junction bases left unmatched: 3. The CDR3: CASSQGLAVYNEQFF. The DNA for the CDR3 is TGTGCCAGCAGCCAGGGACTAGCGGTCTACAATGAGCAGTTCTTC. Full variable domain (outside the CDR3, taken from reference TRBV7-6 and TRBJ2-1): GAGVSQSPRYKVTKRGQDVALRCDPISGHVSLYWYRQALGQGPEFLTYFNYEAQQDKSGLPNDRFSAERPEGSISTLTIQRTEQRDSAMYRCASSQGLAVYNEQFFGPGTRLTVL.

The chain carries TRBV5-1 and TRBJ2-2, with 7 bases aligning to TRBD1. CDR1 SGHRS and CDR2 YFSETQ come from the germline V gene. After removal of 0 bases from V and 6 bases from J, the junction contained 8 bases not matched to a gene. CDR3 length: 16 amino acids. CDR3 DNA sequence: TGCGCCAGCAGCTTGGTTCACAGGGGACATTCCGGGGAGCTGTTTTTT. This translates into CASSLVHRGHSGELFF.

The V and J genes are TRBV6-5 and TRBJ2-1, with 14 bases aligning to TRBD2. The junction had 2 bases not matched to a gene; V was cut back by 6 bases and J by 7 bases. This CDR3 has 14 amino acids. Per the germline V gene, CDR1 is MNHEY and CDR2 is SVGAGI. The CDR3 bases are TGTGCCAGCAGAGGGACTAGCGGGAGTAATGAGCAGTTCTTC. Its protein is CASRGTSGSNEQFF.

This clone was counted once. CDR3 in DNA: TGTGCCAGCAGCCGACCGGGGGGGGGCGAGCAGTACTTC. Its protein is CASSRPGGGEQYF. This chain joins TRBV28 and TRBJ2-7; 8 bases fit TRBD2. Trimming cost V 6 bases and J 6 bases; bases outside gene matches: 7. Germline values: CDR1 MDHEN, CDR2 SYDVKM. The CDR3 has 13 residues.

This chain uses TRBV19 with TRBJ2-7, with 14 bases identical to TRBD2. V lost 6 bases and J lost 4; bases outside the gene matches: 8. The germline CDR1 and CDR2 sequences are LNHDA and SQIVND (reference sequence). The CDR3 has 16 residues. CDR3 DNA sequence: TGTGCCAGTAGCGCGGGACTAGCGGGAGATGGGTACGAGCAGTACTTC. Protein sequence: CASSAGLAGDGYEQYF.

This rearrangement joins TRBV6-1 to TRBJ1-2; tentative D call: TRBD1 (6 bases). The CDR3 covers 15 residues. Trimming removed 0 bases at V and 5 bases at J, with 13 bases between. Germline values: CDR1 MNHNS, CDR2 SASEGT. This CDR3 reads CASSEAAGVQYGYTF. The DNA for the CDR3 is TGTGCCAGCAGTGAAGCGGCAGGGGTTCAGTATGGCTACACCTTC.

The rearrangement uses TRBV11-2 and TRBJ2-7, with 7 bases lining up with TRBD2. Germline V lookup: CDR1 SGHAT, CDR2 FQNNGV. J was trimmed by 2 bases and V by 3 bases; bases with no gene match: 7. The CDR3 length is 15 residues. The CDR3 coding sequence is TGTGCCAGCAGCTTTCTAGCGGCCCCTACCTACGAGCAGTACTTC. Translated: CASSFLAAPTYEQYF.